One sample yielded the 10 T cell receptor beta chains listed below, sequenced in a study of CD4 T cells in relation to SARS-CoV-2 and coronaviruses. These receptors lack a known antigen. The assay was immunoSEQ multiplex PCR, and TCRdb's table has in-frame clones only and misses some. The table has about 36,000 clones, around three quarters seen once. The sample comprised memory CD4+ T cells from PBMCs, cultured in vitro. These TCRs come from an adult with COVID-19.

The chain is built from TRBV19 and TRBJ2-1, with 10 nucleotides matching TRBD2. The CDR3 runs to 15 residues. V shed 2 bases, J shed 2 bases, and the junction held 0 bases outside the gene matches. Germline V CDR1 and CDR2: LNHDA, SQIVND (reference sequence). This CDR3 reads CASSITSGTYNEQFF. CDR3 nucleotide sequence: TGTGCCAGTAGTATAACTAGCGGGACCTACAATGAGCAGTTCTTC.

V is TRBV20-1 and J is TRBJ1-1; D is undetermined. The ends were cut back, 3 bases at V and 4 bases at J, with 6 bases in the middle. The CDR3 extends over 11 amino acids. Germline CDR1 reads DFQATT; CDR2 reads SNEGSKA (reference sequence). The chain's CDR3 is CSASRATEAFF. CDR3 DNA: TGCAGTGCTAGCCGGGCCACTGAAGCTTTCTTT.

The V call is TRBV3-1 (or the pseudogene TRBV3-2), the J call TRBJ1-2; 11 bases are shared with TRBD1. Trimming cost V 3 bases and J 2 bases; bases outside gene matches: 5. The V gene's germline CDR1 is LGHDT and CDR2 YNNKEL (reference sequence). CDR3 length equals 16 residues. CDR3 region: CASSHHGQGANYGYTF. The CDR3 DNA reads TGTGCCAGCAGCCACCACGGACAGGGGGCGAACTATGGCTACACCTTC.

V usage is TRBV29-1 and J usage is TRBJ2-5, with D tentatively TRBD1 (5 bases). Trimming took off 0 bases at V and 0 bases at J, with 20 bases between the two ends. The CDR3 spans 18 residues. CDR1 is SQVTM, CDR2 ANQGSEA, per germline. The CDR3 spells CSVEDIVGAGKNQETQYF. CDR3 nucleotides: TGCAGCGTTGAAGATATTGTTGGGGCAGGAAAGAACCAAGAGACCCAGTACTTC. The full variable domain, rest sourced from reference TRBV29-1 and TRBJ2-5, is SAVISQKPSRDICQRGTSLTIQCQVDSQVTMMFWYRQQPGQSLTLIATANQGSEATYESGFVIDKFPISRPNLTFSTLTVSNMSPEDSSIYLCSVEDIVGAGKNQETQYFGPGTRLLVL.

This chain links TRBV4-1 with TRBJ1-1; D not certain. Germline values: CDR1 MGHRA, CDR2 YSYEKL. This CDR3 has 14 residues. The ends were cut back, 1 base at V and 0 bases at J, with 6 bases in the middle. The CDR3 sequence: CASSQGPVNTEAFF. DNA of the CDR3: TGCGCCAGCAGCCAAGGCCCGGTGAACACTGAAGCTTTCTTT.

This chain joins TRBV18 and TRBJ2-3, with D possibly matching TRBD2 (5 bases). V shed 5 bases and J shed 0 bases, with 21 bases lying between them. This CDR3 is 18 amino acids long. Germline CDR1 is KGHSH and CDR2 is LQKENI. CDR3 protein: CASSKRAKAASSTDTQYF. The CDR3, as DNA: TGTGCCAGCTCAAAACGAGCAAAAGCGGCTTCTAGCACAGATACGCAGTATTTT.

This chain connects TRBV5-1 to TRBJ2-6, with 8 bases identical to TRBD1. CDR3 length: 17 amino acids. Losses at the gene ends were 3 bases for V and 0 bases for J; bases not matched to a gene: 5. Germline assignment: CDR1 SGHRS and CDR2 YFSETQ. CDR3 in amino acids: CASSSRTGYSGANVLTF. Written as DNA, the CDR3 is TGCGCCAGCAGCTCGAGGACAGGGTACTCTGGGGCCAACGTCCTGACTTTC.

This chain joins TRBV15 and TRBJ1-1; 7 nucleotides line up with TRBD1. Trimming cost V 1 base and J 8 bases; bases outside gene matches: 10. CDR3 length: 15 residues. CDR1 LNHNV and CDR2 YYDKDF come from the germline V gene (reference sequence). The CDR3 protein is CATSRARNRDSEAFF. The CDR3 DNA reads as TGTGCCACCAGCAGAGCCCGGAACCGGGACAGCGAAGCTTTCTTT.

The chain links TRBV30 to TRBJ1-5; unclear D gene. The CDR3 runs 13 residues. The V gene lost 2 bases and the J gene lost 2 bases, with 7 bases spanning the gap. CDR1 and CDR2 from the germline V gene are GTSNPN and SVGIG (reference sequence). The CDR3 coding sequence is TGTGCCTGGAGTAGGGAGCGCAATCAGCCCCAGCATTTT. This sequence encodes CAWSRERNQPQHF.

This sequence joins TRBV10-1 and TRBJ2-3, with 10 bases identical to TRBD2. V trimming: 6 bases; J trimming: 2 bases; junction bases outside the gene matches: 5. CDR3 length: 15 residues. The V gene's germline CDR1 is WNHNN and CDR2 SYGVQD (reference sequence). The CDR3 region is CASSEGLAITDTQYF. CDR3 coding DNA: TGCGCCAGCAGCGAGGGACTAGCGATCACAGATACGCAGTATTTT.